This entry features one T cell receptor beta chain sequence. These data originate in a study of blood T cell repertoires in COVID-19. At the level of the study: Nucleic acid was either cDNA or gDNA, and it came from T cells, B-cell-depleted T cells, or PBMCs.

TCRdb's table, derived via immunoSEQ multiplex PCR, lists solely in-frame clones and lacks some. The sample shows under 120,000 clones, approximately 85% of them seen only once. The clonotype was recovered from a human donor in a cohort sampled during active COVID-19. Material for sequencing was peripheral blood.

CDR3 coding DNA: TGTGCCACCAGCAGAGATTCACAACAACAGGAGACCCAGTACTTC. Its protein is CATSRDSQQQETQYF. The chain joins TRBV15 to TRBJ2-5; D not certain. V shed 0 bases and J shed 5 bases, with 13 bases lying between them. This CDR3 comprises 15 residues. Germline V gene lookup returns CDR1 LNHNV and CDR2 YYDKDF (reference sequence).